These 11 T cell receptor beta chains share one sample of origin, sequenced in a study of tumor and adjacent non-tumor tissue in lung cancer. RNA was extracted from bulk tissue without any cell sorting. Distant lung tissue was collected more than 3 cm away from the tumor edge. A modified ARM-PCR protocol with three rounds of nested PCR amplified TCRbeta. TCRdb ran MiXCR on the multiplex PCR reads and lists one entry per CDR3 protein. In the table there are around 60,000 distinct CDR3 sequences, around 61% of which are singletons. Sequenced input: distant non-tumor lung tissue. Every receptor here comes from a man in his 70s with non-small cell lung cancer.

About this clonotype itself: At one end the junction does not follow the germline gene, possibly because of a read error. The chain combines TRBV29-1 with TRBJ2-7; maybe TRBD1 (6 bases). Germline CDR1 SQVTM, CDR2 ANQGSEA. This CDR3 comprises 17 residues. The CDR3, as DNA: TGCAGCCTTGAGTTCCGGGACACCGATCGAAGCTCCTACGAGCAGTACTTC. Amino acid sequence: CSLEFRDTDRSSYEQYF.

Details on this clonotype: Here the CDR3 omits its conserved ending phenylalanine or tryptophan, so a read error is the likely source. The DNA is left out, because the CDR3 cannot be placed on it with certainty; the CDR3 is given as TCRdb lists it. This rearrangement joins TRBV6-6 to TRBJ1-1. CDR1 is MNHNY, CDR2 SVGAGI, per germline (reference sequence). Both ends counted, the CDR3 spans 13 residues. The CDR3 reads CASTVSPRSESFL.

The chain has TRBV2 and TRBJ2-5; a possible D gene is TRBD2 (7 bases). The ends were cut back, 4 bases at V and 7 bases at J, with 22 bases in the middle. Germline V lookup: CDR1 SNHLY, CDR2 FYNNEI. The CDR3 consists of 16 residues. The CDR3 bases are TGTGCCAGCAGTGTAGGGGGTTCTAGCGGCCCTAGGACCCAGTACTTC. It specifies CASSVGGSSGPRTQYF.

This clonotype has only one observation. This sequence may be a read error, since a much larger clone differs from it by one base. This chain uses TRBV20-1 with TRBJ2-3; 7 nucleotides agree with TRBD1. CDR1 and CDR2 (germline): DFQATT, SNEGSKA (reference sequence). The V gene end was trimmed by 0 bases and the J gene end by 7 bases; junction bases not matched to a gene: 4. The CDR3 totals 13 residues. CDR3: CSAREQGTYTQYF. The CDR3 bases are TGCAGTGCTAGAGAACAGGGGACATATACGCAGTATTTT.

The chain has TRBV19 and TRBJ2-7; perhaps TRBD1 as D (6 bases). The V gene's germline CDR1 is LNHDA and CDR2 SQIVND (reference sequence). V dropped 3 bases and J dropped 2 bases, with 14 bases sitting between them. This CDR3 contains 15 residues. CDR3: CASSIGAGTTYEQYF. CDR3 in DNA: TGTGCCAGTAGTATTGGGGCCGGGACAACCTACGAGCAGTACTTC.

Comments on this clonotype: This may be a read error: a much more frequent sequence differs by one nucleotide. The V gene is TRBV10-3, the J gene TRBJ2-4; D tentatively fits TRBD1 or TRBD2 (5 bases each). Trimming pared 6 bases from V and 0 bases from J, leaving 18 bases between. This CDR3 region has 17 residues. From germline, CDR1 is ENHRY and CDR2 SYGVKD. Here the CDR3 DNA reads TGTGCCATCAGCGGGTCCCCTGAGGGGCTAGCCAAAAACATTCAGTACTTC. Encoded protein: CAISGSPEGLAKNIQYF.

This clonotype turned up a few times. A much larger clone lies one base from this, so it may be a read error. Because the CDR3 is missing its conserved closing phenylalanine or tryptophan, this is likely a read error. The chain carries TRBV6-6 and TRBJ2-2; tentatively, D is TRBD1 or TRBD2 (5 bases each). The CDR3 has 13 amino acids. Germline values: CDR1 MNHNY, CDR2 SVGAGI (reference sequence). V lost 7 bases and J lost 6, with 12 bases in between. CDR3 in amino acids: CASNKGRAGELFL. CDR3 sequence (DNA): TGTGCCAGCAATAAGGGACGGGCCGGGGAGCTGTTTCTT.

This clonotype was detected only a few times. Likely a read error: the CDR3 ends without its conserved phenylalanine or tryptophan. This sequence joins TRBV12-3 or TRBV12-4 and TRBJ2-1, with D unresolved. This CDR3 is 12 amino acids long. CDR3 DNA sequence: TGTGCTAGCAGTCCCCCGTTTAATGAGCAGTTCTTG. Its translation is CASSPPFNEQFL.

This chain joins TRBV20-1 and TRBJ2-3, with D perhaps given as TRBD1 or TRBD2 (5 bases each). Germline CDR1 and CDR2: DFQATT and SNEGSKA (reference sequence). This CDR3 comprises 10 residues. V lost 6 bases, J lost 9 bases, and 10 bases lay in between. In nucleotides, the CDR3 is TGCAGTGCCATGAGGGGAACGCAGTATTTT. This gives the protein CSAMRGTQYF.

Notes on this clonotype: The junction differs from germline at one of its ends, possibly a read error. The chain combines TRBV11-2 with TRBJ2-7; tentatively, D is TRBD1 (5 bases). Looked up from germline, CDR1 is SGHAT and CDR2 is FQNNGV. CDR3 size: 17 residues. The CDR3 DNA follows: TGTGCCAACAGCTTAGATAATTATCGTGACAGCCCCTACGAGCAGTACTTC. As protein: CANSLDNYRDSPYEQYF.

As regards this clonotype: A read error may account for a junction end that differs from germline. The chain couples TRBV11-2 to TRBJ2-1; D unclear. The CDR3 contains 14 residues. Germline V gene sequence: CDR1 SGHAT, CDR2 FQNNGV. The CDR3 here is CASSLLGGGYEQFF. As DNA, the CDR3 is TGTGCCAGCAGCTTACTTGGCGGTGGGTATGAGCAATTCTTC.